These 8 T cell receptor beta chains were all obtained from the same sample, sequenced in a study of cytomegalovirus exposure and HLA in healthy donors. The PCR made use of 60 Vbeta and 13 Jbeta primers. Some clones are missing from TCRdb's copy, which holds only in-frame ones; the method was immunoSEQ multiplex PCR. The profile shows about 120,000 clones, over 60% of them singletons. What was sequenced was PBMCs. All receptors derive from a woman aged 30 to 39 in good health and CMV-seropositive.

CDR3 sequence reads: CASSQDQTGNQPQHF. The CDR3 bases are TGCGCCAGCAGCCAAGATCAAACAGGTAATCAGCCCCAGCATTTT. The chain is built from TRBV4-3 and TRBJ1-5; maybe TRBD1 (5 bases). The ends were cut back, 0 bases at V and 4 bases at J, with 10 bases in the middle. Germline lookup yields CDR1 LGHNA and CDR2 YSLEER. This CDR3 comprises 15 residues.

V and J are TRBV29-1 and TRBJ1-2; 10 nucleotides match TRBD1. J was trimmed by 4 bases and V by 7 bases; bases with no gene match: 9. This CDR3 comprises 14 residues. In germline, CDR1 is SQVTM, CDR2 ANQGSEA. CDR3 sequence reads: CSANGGQGSYGYTF. The CDR3 bases are TGCAGCGCCAATGGGGGACAGGGGTCCTATGGCTACACCTTC.

The chain has TRBV29-1 and TRBJ1-2, with 10 bases that match TRBD1. Germline V gene data show CDR1 as SQVTM and CDR2 as ANQGSEA. Unmatched junction bases numbered 3, after V lost 6 bases and J lost 8 bases. The CDR3 contains 11 residues. The CDR3 bases are TGCAGCGTATGGGGACAGGGGGGCTACACCTTC. Translating it yields CSVWGQGGYTF.

The V call is TRBV9, the J call TRBJ2-1; D is perhaps TRBD1 (6 bases). The CDR3 is 14 amino acids. Germline V gives CDR1 SGDLS, CDR2 YYNGEE. The ends were cut back, 0 bases at V and 9 bases at J, with 13 bases in the middle. In nucleotides, the CDR3 is TGTGCCAGCAGCGTAGTATTGGGGGCCACTGAGCAGTTCTTC. It specifies CASSVVLGATEQFF.

This clone appeared a single time. V gene TRBV10-3 combines with J gene TRBJ1-2, with 8 nucleotides matching TRBD1. CDR3 size: 16 residues. The germline V gene has CDR1 ENHRY and CDR2 SYGVKD. The V gene end was trimmed by 7 bases and the J gene end by 7 bases; junction bases not matched to a gene: 17. The CDR3 DNA sequence: TGTGCCATCACTAAAAATCCGGCAGGGGGCCAAGGTGGCTACACCTTC. Its protein product is CAITKNPAGGQGGYTF.

This clone was seen more than once but under ten times. Other DNA sequences of this sample code for an identical CDR3. The chain links TRBV28 to TRBJ2-7, with TRBD1 matching over 10 bases. V gave up 2 bases and J gave up 4 bases; unmatched junction bases: 8. The germline CDR1 and CDR2 sequences are MDHEN and SYDVKM. The CDR3 extends over 16 amino acids. The CDR3 coding sequence is TGTGCCAGCAGTTTACCTCCGGGACAGGGGAATTACGAGCAGTACTTC. Translation: CASSLPPGQGNYEQYF.

The chain has TRBV5-5 and TRBJ2-5; D gene uncertain. Trimming removed 2 bases at V and 2 bases at J, with 10 bases between. The germline gives CDR1 SGHKS, CDR2 YYEKEE (reference sequence). There are 14 residues in the CDR3. CDR3 in DNA: TGTGCCAGCAGCTTCGGAGCGATGCAAGAGACCCAGTACTTC. This gives the protein CASSFGAMQETQYF. The full variable domain, completed using reference TRBV5-5 and TRBJ2-5, is DAGVTQSPTHLIKTRGQQVTLRCSPISGHKSVSWYQQVLGQGPQFIFQYYEKEERGRGNFPDRFSARQFPNYSSELNVNALLLGDSALYLCASSFGAMQETQYFGPGTRLLVL.

This clone has a single count. This sequence joins TRBV2 and TRBJ1-6; the match to TRBD1 covers 10 bases. V was clipped by 2 bases and J by 9 bases; unmatched bases: 4. Looked up from germline, CDR1 is SNHLY and CDR2 is FYNNEI. The CDR3 loop spans 15 amino acids. The CDR3 reads CASSEMDRGVSPLHF. DNA of the CDR3: TGTGCCAGCAGTGAAATGGACAGGGGGGTTTCACCCCTCCACTTT.